These 10 T cell receptor beta chains originate from one sample sequenced in a study of blood T cell repertoires in COVID-19. Method: immunoSEQ multiplex PCR; TCRdb's copy keeps in-frame clones and lacks some. The table records roughly 60,000 clones, 70% to 90% of them present only once. Sequencing used peripheral blood. The receptors shown here come from a human donor in a cohort sampled during active COVID-19.

The chain joins TRBV30 to TRBJ2-1, with 11 bases aligning to TRBD2. V lost 4 bases to trimming and J lost 1 base; unmatched junction nucleotides: 9. CDR3 length: 17 amino acids. Germline CDR1 is GTSNPN and CDR2 is SVGIG (reference sequence). The CDR3 region is CAWIATTSGSSYNEQFF. CDR3 in DNA: TGTGCCTGGATTGCCACTACTAGCGGGAGTTCCTACAATGAGCAGTTCTTC. Combining the CDR3 with reference TRBV30 and TRBJ2-1 gives the whole variable domain SQTIHQWPATLVQPVGSPLSLECTVEGTSNPNLYWYRQAAGRGLQLLFYSVGIGQISSEVPQNLSASRPQDRQFILSSKKLLLSDSGFYLCAWIATTSGSSYNEQFFGPGTRLTVL.

The chain has TRBV7-9 and TRBJ2-7; D unclear. The germline V gene has CDR1 SEHNR and CDR2 FQNEAQ (reference sequence). The CDR3 covers 11 residues. Trimming took off 3 bases at V and 9 bases at J, with 9 bases between the two ends. CDR3 DNA: TGTGCCAGCAGCTTCGACATGGGGCAGTACTTC. Protein sequence: CASSFDMGQYF.

The count of this clone is one. The chain uses TRBV19 and TRBJ1-6; D is unclear. Per the germline V gene, CDR1 is LNHDA and CDR2 is SQIVND (reference sequence). The CDR3 is 15 amino acids. With 9 bases removed from V and 3 bases from J, the gap between germline ends came to 15 bases. CDR3 region: CASRREGNYNSPLHF. As DNA, the CDR3 is TGTGCCAGCCGCCGGGAAGGGAACTATAATTCACCCCTCCACTTT.

The chain employs TRBV7-9 and TRBJ1-1, with D possibly being TRBD1 (5 bases). The germline V and J ends were trimmed by 6 bases and 5 bases, with 13 bases remaining between them. The CDR3 length is 13 residues. CDR1 and CDR2 from the germline V gene are SEHNR and FQNEAQ (reference sequence). In DNA, the CDR3 is TGTGCCAGCAGTCGTCCAGGGAATACTGAAGCTTTCTTT. This gives the protein CASSRPGNTEAFF. The full variable domain, completed using reference TRBV7-9 and TRBJ1-1, is DTGVSQNPRHKITKRGQNVTFRCDPISEHNRLYWYRQTLGQGPEFLTYFQNEAQLEKSRLLSDRFSAERPKGSFSTLEIQRTEQGDSAMYLCASSRPGNTEAFFGQGTRLTVV.

The chain joins TRBV10-3 to TRBJ1-4; 9 bases are shared with TRBD1. Germline V lookup: CDR1 ENHRY, CDR2 SYGVKD. The CDR3 length is 13 residues. V dropped 10 bases and J dropped 9; count of bases not matched to a gene: 9. CDR3 loop: CATRDRDSQKLFF. Written as DNA, the CDR3 is TGTGCCACCCGGGACAGGGATAGTCAAAAACTGTTTTTT.

This chain connects TRBV30 to TRBJ1-5; TRBD1 is a possible D gene (6 bases). CDR3 length: 18 amino acids. Per the germline V gene, CDR1 is GTSNPN and CDR2 is SVGIG (reference sequence). V was clipped by 2 bases and J by 2 bases, with 22 bases between them. This CDR3 is CAWSSGRLGAGGNQPQHF. The CDR3 DNA reads as TGTGCCTGGAGTAGCGGACGGCTAGGAGCAGGGGGCAATCAGCCCCAGCATTTT.

The chain has TRBV7-2 and TRBJ2-3, with 8 bases identical to TRBD1. The CDR3 consists of 17 residues. The germline gives CDR1 SGHTA, CDR2 FQGNSA. With V trimmed by 1 base and J by 3 bases, 9 bases remained unmatched. In nucleotides, the CDR3 is TGTGCCAGCAGCTTAGAGGCGACGACAGGGGTTACAGATACGCAGTATTTT. Its protein is CASSLEATTGVTDTQYF.

The V gene is TRBV19, the J gene TRBJ1-5; 8 bases align to TRBD1. The CDR3 sequence is 16 residues long. After removal of 1 base from V and 5 bases from J, the junction contained 7 bases not matched to a gene. Germline lookup yields CDR1 LNHDA and CDR2 SQIVND (reference sequence). The CDR3 is CASSIVVGTGDQPQHF. The CDR3 nucleotides read TGTGCCAGTAGTATAGTAGTCGGGACAGGTGATCAGCCCCAGCATTTT.

The rearrangement uses TRBV4-1 and TRBJ2-5, with D possibly TRBD2 on 6 matching bases. V was shortened by 0 bases and J by 1 base, with 9 bases between the two germline ends. Looked up from germline, CDR1 is MGHRA and CDR2 is YSYEKL. This CDR3 region has 15 residues. This CDR3 is CASSQDSGSQETQYF. DNA for the CDR3: TGCGCCAGCAGCCAAGATAGCGGATCCCAAGAGACCCAGTACTTC.

The V gene is TRBV11-2, the J gene TRBJ2-7, with 7 positions matching TRBD1. The CDR3 runs 15 residues. CDR1 and CDR2 from the germline V gene are SGHAT and FQNNGV. J gave up 2 bases and V 1 base, and 5 bases lay outside the gene matches. CDR3 residues: CASSLVDQGAYEQYF. The CDR3 nucleotides read TGTGCCAGCAGCTTAGTGGACCAGGGGGCCTACGAGCAGTACTTC.